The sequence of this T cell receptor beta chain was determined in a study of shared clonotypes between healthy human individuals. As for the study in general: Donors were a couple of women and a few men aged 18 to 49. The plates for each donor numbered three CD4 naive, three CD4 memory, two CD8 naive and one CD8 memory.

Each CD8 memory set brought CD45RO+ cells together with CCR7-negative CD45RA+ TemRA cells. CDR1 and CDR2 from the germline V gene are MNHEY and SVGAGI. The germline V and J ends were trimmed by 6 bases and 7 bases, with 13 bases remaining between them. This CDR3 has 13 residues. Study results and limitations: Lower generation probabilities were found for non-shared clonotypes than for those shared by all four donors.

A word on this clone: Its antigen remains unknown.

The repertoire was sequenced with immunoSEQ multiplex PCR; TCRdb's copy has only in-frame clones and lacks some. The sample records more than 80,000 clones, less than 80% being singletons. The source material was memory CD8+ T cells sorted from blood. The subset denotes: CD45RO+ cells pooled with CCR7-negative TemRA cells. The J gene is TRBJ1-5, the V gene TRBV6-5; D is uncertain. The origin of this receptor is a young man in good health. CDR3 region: CASRPVARQPQHF. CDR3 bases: TGTGCCAGCAGACCCGTAGCGAGGCAGCCCCAGCATTTT.